Sequencing of this TCR beta chain was carried out in a study of blood T cell repertoires in COVID-19. In the study overall: Specimens from acute and convalescent COVID-19 originated in the United States, Italy and Spain.

Trimming stripped 3 bases from V and 0 bases from J, with 15 bases between. This CDR3 has 17 amino acids. CDR1 and CDR2 from the germline V gene are SGHDN and FVKESK. Using immunoSEQ multiplex PCR, the repertoire was profiled, and TCRdb retains in-frame clones only, with some absent. Of 200,000 to 300,000 clones listed, 90% were seen once; the top ten hold 3.7%. V is TRBV14 and J is TRBJ1-3; perhaps TRBD1 as D (5 bases). The receptor's source is a woman aged 40-49 years with acute or convalescent COVID-19. Sequencing was carried out using peripheral blood. CDR3 sequence (DNA): TGTGCCAGCAGCCATAGCCTTAGAGACAGCTCTGGAAACACCATATATTTT. Amino acids: CASSHSLRDSSGNTIYF.